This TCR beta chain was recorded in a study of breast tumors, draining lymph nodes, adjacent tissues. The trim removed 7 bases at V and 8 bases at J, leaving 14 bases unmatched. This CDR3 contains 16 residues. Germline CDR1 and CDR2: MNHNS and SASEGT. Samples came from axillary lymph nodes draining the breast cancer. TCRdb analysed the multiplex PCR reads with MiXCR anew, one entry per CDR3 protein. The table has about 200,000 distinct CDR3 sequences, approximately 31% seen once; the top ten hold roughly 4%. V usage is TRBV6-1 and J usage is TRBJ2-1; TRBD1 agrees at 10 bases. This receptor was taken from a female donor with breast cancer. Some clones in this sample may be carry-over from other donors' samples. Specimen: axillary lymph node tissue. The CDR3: CASMRGTGQGFHEQFF. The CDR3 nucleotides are TGTGCCAGCATGAGAGGTACGGGACAGGGGTTCCATGAGCAGTTCTTC.